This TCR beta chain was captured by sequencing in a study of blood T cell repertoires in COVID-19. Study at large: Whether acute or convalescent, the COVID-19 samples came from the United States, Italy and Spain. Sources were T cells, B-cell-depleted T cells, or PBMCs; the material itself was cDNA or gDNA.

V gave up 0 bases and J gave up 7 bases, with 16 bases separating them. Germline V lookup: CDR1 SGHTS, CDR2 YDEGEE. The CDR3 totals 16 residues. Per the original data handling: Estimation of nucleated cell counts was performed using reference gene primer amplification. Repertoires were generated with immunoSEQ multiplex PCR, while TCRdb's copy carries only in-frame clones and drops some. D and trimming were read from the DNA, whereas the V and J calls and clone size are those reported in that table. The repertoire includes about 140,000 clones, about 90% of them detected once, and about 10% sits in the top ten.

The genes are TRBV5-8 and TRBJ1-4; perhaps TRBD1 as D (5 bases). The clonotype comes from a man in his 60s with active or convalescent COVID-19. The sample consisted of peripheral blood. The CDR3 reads CASSLGGGTTFEKLFF. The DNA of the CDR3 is TGTGCCAGCAGCTTGGGGGGAGGGACCACCTTTGAAAAACTGTTTTTT.